Given below is one TCR beta chain in context. Its antigen remains unknown. The data are from a study of CD4 T cells in relation to SARS-CoV-2 and coronaviruses. Before the COVID-19 pandemic, during about 2010-2018, CD4+ T cells were taken from unexposed donors. Repertoires were generated with immunoSEQ multiplex PCR, while TCRdb's copy carries only in-frame clones and drops some. The sample holds 60,000 to 85,000 clones, 80% to 95% seen once. Study-level points and caveats: No donor gave both pre-pandemic and post-infection samples. In about 65% of donors, memory CD4+ clonotypes crossrecognized SARS-CoV-2 and at least one common cold coronavirus spike. According to naive versus memory sequencing, detected responses are memory recall, not newly primed.

The CDR3 is 15 residues long. Between the trimmed V and J ends, which lost 2 bases and 6 bases, there was a span of 14 bases. Germline V lookup: CDR1 SGHAT, CDR2 FQDESV (reference sequence). The receptor was derived from a human donor in good health. This chain joins TRBV11-1 and TRBJ2-1; D gene unclear. The sequenced sample consisted of naive CD4+ T cells from PBMCs. Documented subset: naive CD4+ T cells isolated by negative enrichment. The CDR3 here is CASSLSSLGGNEQFF. CDR3 DNA: TGTGCCAGCAGCTTAAGCTCCCTAGGTGGCAATGAGCAGTTCTTC.